The 18 T cell receptor beta chains below were found in one sample sequenced in a study of control samples from healthy donors and cancer patients. Method: immunoSEQ multiplex PCR; TCRdb's copy keeps in-frame clones and lacks some. The sample includes approximately 100,000 clones, 85% of them seen just once. Sequenced: blood. The receptors shown here come from a woman between 40 and 55 years old in good health.

CDR3 in amino acids: CASSSRQDSYNEQFF. The DNA for the CDR3 is TGTGCCAGCAGCTCTAGACAGGACTCCTACAATGAGCAGTTCTTC. V gene TRBV13 combines with J gene TRBJ2-1, with D possibly matching TRBD1 (6 bases). The germline gives CDR1 PRHDT, CDR2 FYEKMQ (reference sequence). The CDR3 covers 15 residues. Between the trimmed V and J ends, which lost 4 bases and 0 bases, there was a span of 10 bases.

The V call is TRBV9, the J call TRBJ2-5, with 7 positions matching TRBD2. CDR1 and CDR2 from the germline V gene are SGDLS and YYNGEE. J lost 1 base, V lost 0 bases, and 6 bases had no gene match. CDR3 length: 16 amino acids. CDR3 bases: TGTGCCAGCAGCGTAGGGATAGCGGGCTCCCAAGAGACCCAGTACTTC. This encodes CASSVGIAGSQETQYF.

The chain is built from TRBV6-5 and TRBJ1-1; D might be TRBD1 (6 bases). Germline CDR1 and CDR2: MNHEY and SVGAGI. V was shortened by 6 bases and J by 0 bases, with 14 bases between the two germline ends. This CDR3 is 15 amino acids long. CDR3 sequence (DNA): TGTGCCAGCAGGTTACACAGGGAGATGAACACTGAAGCTTTCTTT. Its protein is CASRLHREMNTEAFF.

This rearrangement joins TRBV19 to TRBJ1-6; D is unclear. Germline V CDR1 and CDR2: LNHDA, SQIVND (reference sequence). The CDR3 has 19 amino acids. V lost 8 bases, J lost 9 bases, and 32 bases lay in between. In DNA, the CDR3 is TGTGCCAGTTCTCATCGTCCGACAAACGGGCCTAAGAGCGGTTCACCCCTCCACTTT. Translation gives CASSHRPTNGPKSGSPLHF.

The gene calls are TRBV7-3 and TRBJ2-2; 7 bases fit TRBD1. The V and J ends lost 0 bases and 5 bases, in that order; junction bases with no gene match: 6. CDR3 length: 16 residues. CDR1 SGHTA and CDR2 FQGTGA come from the germline V gene. This chain's CDR3 is CASSLTSSGGTGELFF. The DNA of the CDR3 is TGTGCCAGCAGCTTAACGTCGTCAGGGGGAACCGGGGAGCTGTTTTTT.

The chain combines TRBV6-5 with TRBJ1-5, with D uncertain. CDR1 is MNHEY, CDR2 SVGAGI, per germline. Trimming removed 4 bases from V and 2 bases from J, with 9 bases in between. The CDR3 covers 14 residues. In DNA form, the CDR3 reads TGTGCCAGCAGTTCCGGTTTTCGCAATCAGCCCCAGCATTTT. It translates to CASSSGFRNQPQHF.

The chain carries TRBV6-1 and TRBJ2-7; D uncertain. The V gene's germline CDR1 is MNHNS and CDR2 SASEGT. CDR3 length equals 12 residues. V lost 3 bases and J 3 bases, leaving 6 bases between the germline ends. The CDR3 loop reads CASSDRVYEQYF. The CDR3 DNA is TGTGCCAGCAGTGACAGAGTCTACGAGCAGTACTTC.

V is TRBV20-1 and J is TRBJ1-4, with unresolved D. Between the trimmed V and J ends, which lost 0 bases and 8 bases, there was a span of 4 bases. Germline-derived CDR1 and CDR2 are DFQATT and SNEGSKA (reference sequence). The CDR3 has 11 amino acids. The CDR3 nucleotides are TGCAGTGCTAGAGATCGCGAAAAACTGTTTTTT. Encoded protein: CSARDREKLFF.

The rearrangement uses TRBV13 and TRBJ1-1; D gene unclear. The germline CDR1 and CDR2 sequences are PRHDT and FYEKMQ (reference sequence). The germline V and J ends were trimmed by 7 bases and 6 bases, with 24 bases remaining between them. The CDR3 covers 16 residues. The CDR3 region is CASTPNGSPSYAEAFF. CDR3 DNA sequence: TGTGCCAGCACCCCAAACGGGTCGCCCTCGTATGCTGAAGCTTTCTTT.

Here the CDR3 DNA reads TGCGCCAGCAGCCAAGATTTCACTGAAGCTTTCTTT. This encodes CASSQDFTEAFF. This sequence joins TRBV4-3 and TRBJ1-1, with D uncertain. CDR3 size: 12 residues. Trimming took off 0 bases at V and 4 bases at J, with 3 bases between the two ends. Germline V gene data show CDR1 as LGHNA and CDR2 as YSLEER.

This sequence joins TRBV4-3 and TRBJ2-4, with D unclear. V was clipped by 0 bases and J by 6 bases, with 12 bases between them. There are 15 residues in the CDR3. Germline lookup yields CDR1 LGHNA and CDR2 YSLEER. The CDR3 loop is CASSQDRSARNIQYF. In DNA, the CDR3 is TGCGCCAGCAGCCAAGATAGGTCGGCACGAAACATTCAGTACTTC.

The chain carries TRBV2 and TRBJ1-3; no firm D call. The CDR3 length is 15 residues. The V end lost 6 bases, the J end lost 0 bases, and 12 bases lay between the germline ends. The V gene's germline CDR1 is SNHLY and CDR2 FYNNEI. In DNA, the CDR3 is TGTGCCAGCAGGGCGGAGCTGAGCTCTGGAAACACCATATATTTT. Amino acid sequence: CASRAELSSGNTIYF.

This chain uses TRBV15 with TRBJ1-5; 8 bases fit TRBD1. With V trimmed by 1 base and J by 2 bases, 4 bases remained unmatched. The germline gives CDR1 LNHNV, CDR2 YYDKDF (reference sequence). This CDR3 spans 16 amino acids. The CDR3 bases are TGTGCCACCAGCAGAGGACCGGGACAGGGCAATCAGCCCCAGCATTTT. Residues: CATSRGPGQGNQPQHF. The whole variable domain, remainder taken from reference TRBV15 and TRBJ1-5, is DAMVIQNPRYQVTQFGKPVTLSCSQTLNHNVMYWYQQKSSQAPKLLFHYYDKDFNNEADTPDNFQSRRPNTSFCFLDIRSPGLGDTAMYLCATSRGPGQGNQPQHFGDGTRLSIL.

The chain uses TRBV7-2 and TRBJ2-5; TRBD1 is a possible D gene (5 bases). Germline assignment: CDR1 SGHTA and CDR2 FQGNSA. This CDR3 is built from 15 residues. With 4 bases removed from V and 3 bases from J, the gap between germline ends came to 15 bases. The CDR3, as DNA: TGTGCCAGCAGCTCAAGACAGACAACTAAAGAGACCCAGTACTTC. This sequence encodes CASSSRQTTKETQYF.

The chain couples TRBV4-1 to TRBJ1-1; no firm D call. Trimming cost V 0 bases and J 10 bases, with 18 bases left between them. The CDR3 runs 15 residues. In germline, CDR1 is MGHRA, CDR2 YSYEKL. CDR3 sequence (DNA): TGCGCCAGCAGCCAAGAAGCCAGTTATATCGGAGGAGCTTTCTTT. This gives the protein CASSQEASYIGGAFF.

This chain uses TRBV7-2 with TRBJ2-3; 8 bases agree with TRBD1. This CDR3 spans 18 amino acids. J gave up 0 bases and V 2 bases, and 10 bases lay outside the gene matches. The germline CDR1 and CDR2 sequences are SGHTA and FQGNSA. The CDR3 DNA reads as TGTGCCAGCAGCTTAAGGACAGGGATTGGGGCTAGCACAGATACGCAGTATTTT. Its protein product is CASSLRTGIGASTDTQYF.

This clone was found once. The V call is TRBV5-6, the J call TRBJ1-2; D is undetermined. Looked up from germline, CDR1 is SGHDT and CDR2 is YYEEEE. The CDR3 length is 16 residues. V lost 0 bases, J lost 3 bases, and 15 bases lay in between. The CDR3 coding sequence is TGTGCCAGCAGCTTGGCCTTGGCAGAGGGCGACTATGGCTACACCTTC. Protein sequence: CASSLALAEGDYGYTF.

The table lists this clone with a few counts. The V call is TRBV6-5, the J call TRBJ1-2, with a weak D call TRBD1 (6 bases). The CDR3 is made up of 13 amino acids. CDR1 is MNHEY, CDR2 SVGAGI, per germline. The germline V and J ends were trimmed by 10 bases and 1 base, with 13 bases remaining between them. CDR3 in amino acids: CATRQDSNYGYTF. The CDR3 DNA sequence: TGTGCCACCCGCCAGGACAGTAACTATGGCTACACCTTC.